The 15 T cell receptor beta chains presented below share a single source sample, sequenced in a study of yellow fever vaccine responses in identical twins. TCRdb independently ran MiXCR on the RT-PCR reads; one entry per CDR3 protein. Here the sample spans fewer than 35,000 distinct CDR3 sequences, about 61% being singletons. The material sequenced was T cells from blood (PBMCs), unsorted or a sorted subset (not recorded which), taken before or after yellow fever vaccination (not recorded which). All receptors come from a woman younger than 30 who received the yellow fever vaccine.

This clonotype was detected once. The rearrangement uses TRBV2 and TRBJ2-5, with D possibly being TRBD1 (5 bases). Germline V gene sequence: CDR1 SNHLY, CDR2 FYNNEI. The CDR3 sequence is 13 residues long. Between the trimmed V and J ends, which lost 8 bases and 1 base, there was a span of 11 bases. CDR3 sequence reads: CASLLTAQETQYF. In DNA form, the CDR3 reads TGTGCCAGCTTACTGACAGCCCAAGAGACCCAGTACTTC.

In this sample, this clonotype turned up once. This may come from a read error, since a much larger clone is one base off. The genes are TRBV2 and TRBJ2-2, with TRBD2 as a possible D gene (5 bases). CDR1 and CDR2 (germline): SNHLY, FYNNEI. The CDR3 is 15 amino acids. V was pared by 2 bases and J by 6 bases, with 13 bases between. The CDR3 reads CASSEWRVAPGELFF. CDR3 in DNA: TGTGCCAGCAGTGAATGGCGGGTAGCTCCCGGGGAGCTGTTTTTT.

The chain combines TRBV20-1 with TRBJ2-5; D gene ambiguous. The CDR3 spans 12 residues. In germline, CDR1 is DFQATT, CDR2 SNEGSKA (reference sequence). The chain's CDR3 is CNPLDPQETQYF. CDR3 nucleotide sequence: TGCAACCCCCTAGATCCCCAAGAGACCCAGTACTTC.

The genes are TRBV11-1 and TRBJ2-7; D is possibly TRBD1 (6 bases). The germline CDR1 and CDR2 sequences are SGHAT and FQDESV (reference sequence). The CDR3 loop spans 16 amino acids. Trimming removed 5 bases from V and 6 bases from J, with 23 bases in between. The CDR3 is CASSHSLGQEGSEQYF. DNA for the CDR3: TGTGCCAGCAGCCATTCTTTGGGACAAGAAGGGAGCGAGCAGTACTTC.

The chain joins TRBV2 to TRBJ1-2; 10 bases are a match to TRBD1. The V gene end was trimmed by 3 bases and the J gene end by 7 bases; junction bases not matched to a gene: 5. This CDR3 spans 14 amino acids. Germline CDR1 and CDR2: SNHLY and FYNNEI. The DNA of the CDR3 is TGTGCCAGCAGTGACACCGGGACAGGGGTTGGCTACACCTTC. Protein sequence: CASSDTGTGVGYTF.

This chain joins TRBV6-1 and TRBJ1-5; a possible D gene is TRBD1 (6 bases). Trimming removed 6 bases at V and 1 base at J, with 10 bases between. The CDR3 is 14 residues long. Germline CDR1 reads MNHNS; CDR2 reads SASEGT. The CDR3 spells CASRRGQSNQPQHF. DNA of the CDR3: TGTGCCAGCAGACGCGGACAGAGCAATCAGCCCCAGCATTTT.

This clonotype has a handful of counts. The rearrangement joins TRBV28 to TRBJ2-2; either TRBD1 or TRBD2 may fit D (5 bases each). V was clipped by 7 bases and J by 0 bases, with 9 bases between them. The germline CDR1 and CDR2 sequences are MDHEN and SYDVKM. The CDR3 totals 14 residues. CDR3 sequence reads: CASTWGTNTGELFF. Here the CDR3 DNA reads TGTGCCAGCACCTGGGGGACGAACACCGGGGAGCTGTTTTTT.

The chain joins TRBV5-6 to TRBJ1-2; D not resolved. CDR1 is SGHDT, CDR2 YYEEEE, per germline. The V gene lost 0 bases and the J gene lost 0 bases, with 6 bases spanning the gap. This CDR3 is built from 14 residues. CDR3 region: CASSLARANYGYTF. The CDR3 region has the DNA TGTGCCAGCAGCTTGGCCCGGGCTAACTATGGCTACACCTTC.

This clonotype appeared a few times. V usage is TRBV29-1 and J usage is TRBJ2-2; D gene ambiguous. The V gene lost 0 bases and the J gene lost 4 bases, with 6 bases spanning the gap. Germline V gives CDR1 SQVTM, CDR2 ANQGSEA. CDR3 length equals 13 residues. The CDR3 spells CSVEEAFTGELFF. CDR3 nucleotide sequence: TGCAGCGTTGAAGAGGCATTCACCGGGGAGCTGTTTTTT.

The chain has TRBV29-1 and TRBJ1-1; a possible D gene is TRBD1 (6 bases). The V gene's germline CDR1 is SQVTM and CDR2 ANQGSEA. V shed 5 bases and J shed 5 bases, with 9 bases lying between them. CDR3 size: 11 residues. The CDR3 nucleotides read TGCAGCGTTTACAGGGATACTGAAGCTTTCTTT. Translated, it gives CSVYRDTEAFF.

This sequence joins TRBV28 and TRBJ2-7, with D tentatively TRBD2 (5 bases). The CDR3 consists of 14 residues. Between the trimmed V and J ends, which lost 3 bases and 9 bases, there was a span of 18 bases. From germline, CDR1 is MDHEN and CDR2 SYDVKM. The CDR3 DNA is TGTGCCAGCAGTTTTAGATCCCGGGAATGGGCGCAGTACGTC. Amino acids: CASSFRSREWAQYV.

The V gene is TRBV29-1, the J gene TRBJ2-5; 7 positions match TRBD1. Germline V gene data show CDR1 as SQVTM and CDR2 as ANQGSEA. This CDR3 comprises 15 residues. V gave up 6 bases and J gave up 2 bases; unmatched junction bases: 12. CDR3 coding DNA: TGCAGCGTATCTAGACAGGGTTGGCGTCAAGAGACCCAGTACTTC. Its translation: CSVSRQGWRQETQYF.

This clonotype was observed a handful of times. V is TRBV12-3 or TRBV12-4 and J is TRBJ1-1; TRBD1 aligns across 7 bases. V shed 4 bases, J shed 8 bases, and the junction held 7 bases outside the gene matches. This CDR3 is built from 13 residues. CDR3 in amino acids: CASSSMTGFEAFF. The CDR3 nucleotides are TGTGCCAGCAGTTCAATGACAGGGTTCGAAGCTTTCTTT.

In nucleotides, the CDR3 is TGTGCCAGCACCCTCGGGGGGCCCTACGAGCAGTACTTC. Encoded protein: CASTLGGPYEQYF. The rearrangement links TRBV7-8 to TRBJ2-7; a possible D gene is TRBD2 (7 bases). V gave up 7 bases and J gave up 2 bases, with 12 bases separating them. The CDR3 length is 13 residues. Germline loops: CDR1 SGHVS, CDR2 FQNEAQ.

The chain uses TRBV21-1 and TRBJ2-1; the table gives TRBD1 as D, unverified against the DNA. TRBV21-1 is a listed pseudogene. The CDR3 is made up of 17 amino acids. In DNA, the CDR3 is TGTGCCAGCAGCAAAGCTGGGCGGGGGAGCTCCTACAATGAGCAGTTCTTC. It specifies CASSKAGRGSSYNEQFF.